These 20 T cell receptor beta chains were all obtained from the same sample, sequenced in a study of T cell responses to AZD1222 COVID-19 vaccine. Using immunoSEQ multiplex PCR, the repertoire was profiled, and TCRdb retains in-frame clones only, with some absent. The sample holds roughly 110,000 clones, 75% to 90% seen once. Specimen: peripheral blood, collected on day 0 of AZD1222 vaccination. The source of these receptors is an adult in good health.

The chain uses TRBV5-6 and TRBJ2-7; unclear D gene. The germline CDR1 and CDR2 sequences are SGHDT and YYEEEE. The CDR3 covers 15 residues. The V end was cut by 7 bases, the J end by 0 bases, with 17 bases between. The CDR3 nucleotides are TGTGCCAGCGGGCTAAGACTCTCACTCTCCTACGAGCAGTACTTC. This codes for CASGLRLSLSYEQYF.

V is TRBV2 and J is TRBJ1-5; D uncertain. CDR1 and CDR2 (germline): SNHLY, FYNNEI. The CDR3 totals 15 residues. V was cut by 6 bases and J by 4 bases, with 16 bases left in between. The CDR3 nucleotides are TGTGCCAGCAGCATCGGAATGGGCAGAAATCAGCCCCAGCATTTT. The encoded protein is CASSIGMGRNQPQHF.

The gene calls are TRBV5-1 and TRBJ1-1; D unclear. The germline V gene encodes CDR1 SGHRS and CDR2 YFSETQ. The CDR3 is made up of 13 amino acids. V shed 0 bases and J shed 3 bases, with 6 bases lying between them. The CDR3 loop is CASSLVGDTEAFF. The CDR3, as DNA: TGCGCCAGCAGCTTGGTCGGGGACACTGAAGCTTTCTTT.

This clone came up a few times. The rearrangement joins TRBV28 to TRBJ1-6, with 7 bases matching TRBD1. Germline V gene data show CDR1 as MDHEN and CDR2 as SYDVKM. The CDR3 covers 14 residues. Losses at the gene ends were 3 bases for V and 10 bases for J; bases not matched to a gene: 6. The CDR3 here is CASSLYRGRSPLHF. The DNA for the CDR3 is TGTGCCAGCAGTTTGTATAGGGGGCGATCACCCCTCCACTTT.

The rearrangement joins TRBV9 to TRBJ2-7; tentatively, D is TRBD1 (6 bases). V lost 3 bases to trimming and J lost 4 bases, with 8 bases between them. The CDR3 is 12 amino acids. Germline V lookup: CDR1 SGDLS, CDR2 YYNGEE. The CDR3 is CASSGQGYEQYF. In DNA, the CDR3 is TGTGCCAGCAGCGGCCAGGGGTACGAGCAGTACTTC.

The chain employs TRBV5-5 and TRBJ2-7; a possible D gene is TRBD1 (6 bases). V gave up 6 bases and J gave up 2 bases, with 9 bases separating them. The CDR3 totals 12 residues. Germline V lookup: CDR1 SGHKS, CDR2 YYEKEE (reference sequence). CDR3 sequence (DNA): TGTGCCAGCAACAGGGCGGCCTACGAGCAGTACTTC. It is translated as CASNRAAYEQYF.

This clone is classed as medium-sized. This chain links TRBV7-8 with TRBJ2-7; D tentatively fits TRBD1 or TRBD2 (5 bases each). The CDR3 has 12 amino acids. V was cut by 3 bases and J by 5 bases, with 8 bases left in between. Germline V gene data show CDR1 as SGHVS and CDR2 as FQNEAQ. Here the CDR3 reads CASSLGRDEQYF. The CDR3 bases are TGTGCCAGCAGCTTGGGACGAGACGAGCAGTACTTC.

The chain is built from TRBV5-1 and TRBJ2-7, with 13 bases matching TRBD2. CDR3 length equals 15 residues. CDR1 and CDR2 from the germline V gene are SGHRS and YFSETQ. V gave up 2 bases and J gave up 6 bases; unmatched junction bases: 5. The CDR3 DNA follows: TGCGCCAGCAGCTTACAGACTAGCGGGAGGTCCGAGCAGTACTTC. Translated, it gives CASSLQTSGRSEQYF.

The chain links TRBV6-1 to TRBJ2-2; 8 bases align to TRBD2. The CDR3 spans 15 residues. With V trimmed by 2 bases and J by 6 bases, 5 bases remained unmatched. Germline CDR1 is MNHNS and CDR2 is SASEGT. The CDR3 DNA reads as TGTGCCAGCAGTGAACCAGCGGGAGCTCCCGGGGAGCTGTTTTTT. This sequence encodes CASSEPAGAPGELFF.

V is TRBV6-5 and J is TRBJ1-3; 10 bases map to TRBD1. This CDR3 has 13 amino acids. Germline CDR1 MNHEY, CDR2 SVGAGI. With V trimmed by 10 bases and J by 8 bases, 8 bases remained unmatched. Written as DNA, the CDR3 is TGTGCCACCTACCAGACAGGGGGCGACACCATATATTTT. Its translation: CATYQTGGDTIYF.

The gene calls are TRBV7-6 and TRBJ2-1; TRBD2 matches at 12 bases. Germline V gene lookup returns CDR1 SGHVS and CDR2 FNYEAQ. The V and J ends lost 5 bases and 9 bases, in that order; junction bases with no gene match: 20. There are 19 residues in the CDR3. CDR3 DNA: TGTGCCAGCAGCATTCTGACTAGCGGGAGAGACCCTACTTTGGGTGAGCAGTTCTTC. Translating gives CASSILTSGRDPTLGEQFF.

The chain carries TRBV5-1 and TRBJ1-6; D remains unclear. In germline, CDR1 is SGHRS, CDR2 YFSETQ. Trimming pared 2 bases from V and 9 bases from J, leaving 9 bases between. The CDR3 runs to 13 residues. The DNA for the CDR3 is TGCGCCAGCAGCTTCGGAGACCGTTCACCCCTCCACTTT. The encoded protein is CASSFGDRSPLHF.

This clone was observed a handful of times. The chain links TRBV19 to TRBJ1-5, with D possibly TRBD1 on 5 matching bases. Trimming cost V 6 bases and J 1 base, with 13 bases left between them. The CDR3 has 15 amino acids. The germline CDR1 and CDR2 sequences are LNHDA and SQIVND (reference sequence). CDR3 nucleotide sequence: TGTGCCAGTAGAGTTTTTGGGGCGAGCAATCAGCCCCAGCATTTT. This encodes CASRVFGASNQPQHF.

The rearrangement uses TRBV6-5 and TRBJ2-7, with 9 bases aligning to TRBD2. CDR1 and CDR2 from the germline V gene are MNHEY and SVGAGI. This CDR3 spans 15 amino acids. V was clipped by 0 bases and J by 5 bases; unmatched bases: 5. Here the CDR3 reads CASSYSPSGKDEQYF. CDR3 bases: TGTGCCAGCAGTTACTCGCCTAGCGGGAAGGACGAGCAGTACTTC.

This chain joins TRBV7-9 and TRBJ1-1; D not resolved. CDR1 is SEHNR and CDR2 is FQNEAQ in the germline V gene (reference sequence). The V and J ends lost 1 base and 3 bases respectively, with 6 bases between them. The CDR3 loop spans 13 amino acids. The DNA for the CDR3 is TGTGCCAGCAGCTTAGTTCTGGACACTGAAGCTTTCTTT. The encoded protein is CASSLVLDTEAFF.

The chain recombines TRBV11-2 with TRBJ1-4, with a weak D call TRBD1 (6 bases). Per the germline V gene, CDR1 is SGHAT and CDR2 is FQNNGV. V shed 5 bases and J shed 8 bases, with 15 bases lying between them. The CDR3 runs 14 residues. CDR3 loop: CASSPGDPWEKLFF. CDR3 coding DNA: TGTGCCAGCAGCCCAGGGGACCCTTGGGAAAAACTGTTTTTT.

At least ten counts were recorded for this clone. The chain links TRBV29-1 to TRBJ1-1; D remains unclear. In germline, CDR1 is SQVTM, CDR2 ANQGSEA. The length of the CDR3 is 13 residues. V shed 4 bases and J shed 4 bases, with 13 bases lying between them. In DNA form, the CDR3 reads TGCAGCGTTGGTCTCCCTGGAGGCACTGAAGCTTTCTTT. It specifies CSVGLPGGTEAFF.

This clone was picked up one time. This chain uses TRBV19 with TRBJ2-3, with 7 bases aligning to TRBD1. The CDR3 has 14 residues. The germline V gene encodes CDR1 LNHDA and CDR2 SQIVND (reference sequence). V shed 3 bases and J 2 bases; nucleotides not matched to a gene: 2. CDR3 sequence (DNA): TGTGCCAGTAGTATTGGGACAGCCACAGATACGCAGTATTTT. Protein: CASSIGTATDTQYF.

As DNA, the CDR3 is TGCAGCGTTGTACGCCCTCCCCGGGCGGAACAGTTCTTC. Translated: CSVVRPPRAEQFF. The rearrangement joins TRBV29-1 to TRBJ2-1; D uncertain. Trimming cost V 4 bases and J 13 bases, with 20 bases left between them. Germline assignment: CDR1 SQVTM and CDR2 ANQGSEA. The CDR3 consists of 13 residues.

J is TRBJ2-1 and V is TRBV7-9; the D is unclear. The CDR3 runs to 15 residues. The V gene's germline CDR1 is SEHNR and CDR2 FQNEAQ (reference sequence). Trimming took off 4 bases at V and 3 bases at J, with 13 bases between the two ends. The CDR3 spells CASSSSQRNYNEQFF. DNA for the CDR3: TGTGCCAGCAGCTCCTCGCAGAGAAACTACAATGAGCAGTTCTTC.